The clone carrying this TCR beta chain was counted between two and nine times. The antigen is not known. Attachment of unique molecular identifiers to individual cDNA molecules was performed in the library. TCRdb used MiXCR to reprocess the RACE reads, holding one entry per CDR3 protein. The sample lists more than 250,000 distinct CDR3 sequences; about 9% were seen once. The germline gives CDR1 MNHEY, CDR2 SVGEGT. The CDR3 extends over 15 amino acids. Trimming removed 0 bases from V and 1 base from J, with 7 bases in between. Time point indicated: pre-sensitization, week 0. Treatment reported: therapeutic diphenylcyclopropenone sensitization with weekly scalp DPC. This sample was taken from a study of human T cells and chemical hapten exposure. On the study more broadly: Patients additionally received therapeutic doses of diphenylcyclopropenone on the scalp once a week, and this continued throughout the roughly 22-week study.

Overall study findings and caveats: Donors, who had alopecia, may show an immune response that differs from healthy people's. Expanded TCRs produced significantly more large CDR3 similarity clusters than controls did.

This TCR came from a woman between 35 and 50 years old with alopecia areata. Some clones in this sample may be carry-over from other donors' samples. The material sequenced was whole blood, taken in connection with sensitization to the hapten diphenylcyclopropenone (DPC). The V and J genes are TRBV6-2 or TRBV6-3 and TRBJ2-1, with no clear D. The DNA for the CDR3 is TGTGCCAGCAGTTACTCTACCGGTTCCTACAATGAGCAGTTCTTC. This gives the protein CASSYSTGSYNEQFF.